These T cell receptor beta chains were read from a single sample in a study of blood T cell repertoires in COVID-19. Sequencing was performed with immunoSEQ multiplex PCR; in TCRdb, only in-frame clones are kept and a portion is missing. The sample records 200,000 or so clones, around nine tenths being singletons. Sequencing was done on a sample of peripheral blood. These receptor sequences come from a man aged 55 to 70 with acute or convalescent COVID-19. Both conserved end residues are part of each CDR3. The D gene is left open where the match is weak.

J gene | D gene | V gene | CDR3 protein
TRBJ2-7 | . | TRBV6-2/TRBV6-3 | CASSYSRGYEQYF
TRBJ1-5 | TRBD1 | TRBV4-2 | CASSKQGNSNQPQHF
TRBJ2-1 | . | TRBV7-9 | CASSLAGVTYNEQFF
TRBJ2-3 | TRBD1 | TRBV9 | CASSVANGQADTQYF
TRBJ2-2 | TRBD1 | TRBV27 | CASRPGQASGELFF
TRBJ2-3 | . | TRBV7-3 | CASSLGDGTPHF
TRBJ1-2 | TRBD1 | TRBV9 | CASSDGQVLYGYTF
TRBJ2-7 | TRBD1 | TRBV9 | CASSPGQADYEQYF
TRBJ1-1 | . | TRBV5-1 | CASSLAGGVGARNTEAFF
TRBJ2-7 | TRBD2 | TRBV19 | CASSNGGGASYEQYF
TRBJ2-2 | TRBD1 | TRBV11-2 | CASSLRTGTGDTGELFF
TRBJ2-5 | TRBD2 | TRBV3-1/TRBV3-2 | CASRISGGGETQYF
TRBJ1-2 | TRBD1 | TRBV5-4 | CASSSPQGDRGYTF
TRBJ2-2 | TRBD1 | TRBV5-1 | CASSLGTGKNTGELFF
TRBJ2-1 | . | TRBV3-1/TRBV3-2 | CASSPGRGSGNEQFF
TRBJ2-3 | . | TRBV24-1 | CATSDLQGPDTQYF
TRBJ2-5 | . | TRBV3-1/TRBV3-2 | CASSQVRTAYQETQYF
TRBJ1-2 | . | TRBV5-1 | CASSPAGTNYGYTF
TRBJ2-2 | . | TRBV7-3 | CASSLAGTGELFF
TRBJ1-2 | TRBD1 | TRBV24-1 | CATSGFPGQADSLYGYTF
TRBJ2-1 | TRBD2 | TRBV11-2 | CASSPRTSGGAYEQFF
TRBJ2-3 | TRBD2 | TRBV7-9 | CASSPTAGESTDTQYF
TRBJ1-2 | TRBD1 | TRBV2 | CASRWYGQAEGYTF
TRBJ1-2 | TRBD1 | TRBV15 | CATSRDRSGTAPDGYTF
TRBJ2-7 | . | TRBV3-1/TRBV3-2 | CASSQSAGEQYF
TRBJ1-1 | . | TRBV19 | CASSIDRRGGTEAFF
TRBJ2-7 | . | TRBV28 | CASIGGRMREQYF
TRBJ1-5 | TRBD1 | TRBV4-3 | CASSQTTGAGQPQHF
TRBJ1-4 | . | TRBV6-5 | CASSSHGGPNEKLFF
TRBJ1-2 | . | TRBV27 | CASGLNGEVPYGYTF
TRBJ1-5 | . | TRBV7-9 | CASRDGPGGNQPQHF